This entry features one T cell receptor (beta chain) sequence. Its antigen is unknown. TCR beta cDNA was generated via 5'RACE template switching incorporating UMIs. With the 5' RACE reads reprocessed, TCRdb shows one record per CDR3 protein and no DNA. Across fewer than 400,000 distinct CDR3 sequences, the top ten clones capture about 10% of the sample. There are 15 residues in the CDR3. Germline CDR1 LNHDA, CDR2 SQIVND (reference sequence). The source of the sample is a study of T cells expressing NK-cell markers. On the study more broadly: HCMV seropositivity characterized seven of the eight sequenced donors, and seronegativity one. Notes on the study in general: A handful of donors showed these clonotypes also leading the CD3+CD56-NKG2C+ fraction. Each of 5 to 7 donors carried dominant NKG2C+ clonotypes accounting for about 1.0-8% of CD8+ T cells.

V is TRBV19 and J is TRBJ1-1. The sample comprised blood T cells: a sorted CD56 or NKG2C T cell subset, CD4+ or CD8+ T cells, or bulk PBMC T cells (not recorded which). The receptor's source is a woman aged 45-59 years in good health. The chain's CDR3 is CASSIALHVITEAFF.